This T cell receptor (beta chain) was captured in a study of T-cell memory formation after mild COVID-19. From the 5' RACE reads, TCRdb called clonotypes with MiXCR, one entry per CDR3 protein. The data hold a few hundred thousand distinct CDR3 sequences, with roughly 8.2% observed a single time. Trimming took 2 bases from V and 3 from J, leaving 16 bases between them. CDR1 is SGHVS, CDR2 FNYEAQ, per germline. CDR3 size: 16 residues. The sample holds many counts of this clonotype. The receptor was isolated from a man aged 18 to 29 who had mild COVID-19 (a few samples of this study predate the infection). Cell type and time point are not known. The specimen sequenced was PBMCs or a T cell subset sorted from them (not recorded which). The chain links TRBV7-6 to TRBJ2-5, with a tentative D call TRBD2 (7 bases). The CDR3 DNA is TGTGCCAGCAGCTTAACGGGGGGCCGAGGGAAAGAGACCCAGTACTTC. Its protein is CASSLTGGRGKETQYF.